The source of this T cell receptor (beta chain) is a study of T cell changes during pregnancy in multiple sclerosis. The table came from immunoSEQ multiplex PCR; TCRdb's copy has only in-frame clones and leaves some out. The sample shows 36,000 or so clones, around nine tenths of them seen only once. This TCR came from a female donor with multiple sclerosis, enrolled in a pregnancy study. This sample comprised CD4+ T cells from peripheral blood mononuclear cells, obtained in the first trimester of pregnancy.

The CDR3 sequence: CASRVSGGYEQYF. The CDR3 DNA follows: TGTGCCAGTCGGGTCTCAGGAGGGTACGAGCAGTACTTC. The rearrangement joins TRBV2 to TRBJ2-7; the D gene is possibly TRBD2 (6 bases). The CDR3 contains 13 residues. CDR1 SNHLY and CDR2 FYNNEI come from the germline V gene. V was shortened by 9 bases and J by 4 bases, with 16 bases between the two germline ends.